This T cell receptor beta chain was documented in a study of T-cell reconstitution after alpha-beta-depleted transplantation in children. Library preparation (for TCRbeta) was performed with unique molecular identifiers. TCRdb re-called the PCR reads through MiXCR, storing one row per CDR3 protein. The table has roughly 500,000 distinct CDR3 sequences, approximately 20% seen once. The sample was PBMCs from the stem cell graft donor, taken from the stem cell graft. The receptor comes from a human donor who donated a stem cell graft to a child with acute lymphoblastic leukemia.

The CDR3 is CASSLHRGAFF. For the CDR3, the DNA is TGTGCCAGCAGCCTCCACAGGGGGGCTTTCTTT. This rearrangement joins TRBV11-2 to TRBJ1-1; 8 bases fit TRBD1. V was clipped by 5 bases and J by 11 bases; unmatched bases: 4. Germline assignment: CDR1 SGHAT and CDR2 FQNNGV. The CDR3 runs 11 residues.